The 8 T cell receptor beta chains reported below all come from one sample, sequenced in a study of OX40 agonist ivuxolimab in advanced cancers. The repertoire was sequenced with immunoSEQ multiplex PCR; TCRdb's copy has only in-frame clones and lacks some. The repertoire includes more than 60,000 clones, about 94% of them detected once, and roughly 18% sits in the top ten. The source material was CD4+ or CD8+ T cells sorted from blood, sampled in a trial of the OX40 agonist ivuxolimab. Receptors were obtained from an adult with an advanced solid tumor such as melanoma, head and neck, liver or kidney cancer.

The V gene is TRBV7-3, the J gene TRBJ2-2, with 7 nucleotides matching TRBD2. The V gene end was trimmed by 4 bases and the J gene end by 4 bases; junction bases not matched to a gene: 3. The CDR3 consists of 14 residues. The germline gives CDR1 SGHTA, CDR2 FQGTGA. CDR3 amino acids: CASSSGEGTGELFF. The CDR3 nucleotides read TGTGCCAGCAGCTCGGGGGAGGGCACCGGGGAGCTGTTTTTT.

The chain is built from TRBV5-8 and TRBJ2-7; 8 positions match TRBD2. Germline V gene lookup returns CDR1 SGHTS and CDR2 YDEGEE. V shed 4 bases, J shed 0 bases, and the junction held 6 bases outside the gene matches. This CDR3 region has 15 residues. This CDR3 is CASSASGSRSYEQYF. For the CDR3, the DNA is TGTGCCAGCAGCGCCAGCGGGAGCCGCTCCTACGAGCAGTACTTC.

This chain links TRBV28 with TRBJ1-5; 7 bases fit TRBD1. Germline lookup yields CDR1 MDHEN and CDR2 SYDVKM. The trim removed 1 base at V and 6 bases at J, leaving 3 bases unmatched. CDR3 length equals 14 residues. CDR3 sequence reads: CASSLLAGGQPQHF. The CDR3 DNA follows: TGTGCCAGCAGTTTATTGGCAGGGGGTCAGCCCCAGCATTTT.

This rearrangement joins TRBV6-5 to TRBJ1-1; 8 nucleotides agree with TRBD1. The CDR3 covers 15 residues. In germline, CDR1 is MNHEY, CDR2 SVGAGI. V shed 8 bases and J 1 base; nucleotides not matched to a gene: 9. CDR3 sequence (DNA): TGTGCCAGCGAACCGCAGGGGGCCGGGAACACTGAAGCTTTCTTT. It encodes CASEPQGAGNTEAFF.

The rearrangement uses TRBV7-8 and TRBJ2-2, with D possibly being TRBD1 (6 bases). Trimming removed 5 bases from V and 4 bases from J, with 17 bases in between. The CDR3 has 16 residues. Per germline, CDR1 SGHVS and CDR2 FQNEAQ. CDR3 sequence reads: CASSPADRISTGELFF. The CDR3 nucleotides read TGTGCCAGCAGCCCAGCGGACAGAATTTCCACCGGGGAGCTGTTTTTT.

The rearrangement joins TRBV21-1 to TRBJ1-1; the table names TRBD1, a call not compared with the DNA. TRBV21-1 is termed a pseudogene. There are 14 residues in the CDR3. The CDR3 spells CASSSRTSNTEAFF. CDR3 coding DNA: TGTGCCAGCAGCTCCCGGACATCGAACACTGAAGCTTTCTTT.

This sequence joins TRBV5-6 and TRBJ2-3; 9 bases fit TRBD1. Germline assignment: CDR1 SGHDT and CDR2 YYEEEE. V dropped 4 bases and J dropped 3; count of bases not matched to a gene: 0. CDR3 length: 13 residues. CDR3 DNA sequence: TGTGCCAGCAGCGGGACAGGGACAGATACGCAGTATTTT. Its translation: CASSGTGTDTQYF.

The chain has TRBV28 and TRBJ1-2; possibly TRBD1 for D (5 bases). The CDR3 spans 17 residues. CDR1 and CDR2 (germline): MDHEN, SYDVKM. V lost 5 bases to trimming and J lost 0 bases, with 19 bases between them. In DNA form, the CDR3 reads TGTGCCAGCAGTGCCATGGGGCTCAAAGGCACTAACTATGGCTACACCTTC. Translated: CASSAMGLKGTNYGYTF.